This T cell receptor beta chain was observed in a study of radiotherapy plus CTLA-4 blockade in lung cancer. Study-wide background: The study recorded objective responses in 18% of patients and disease control in 31%. Regarding the study as a whole: Clones of tumor-derived TCRs expanded in blood after radiotherapy plus ipilimumab. Early shifts in blood T cell clones, with interferon-beta, reportedly predicted response best.

Of note for this clone: The antigen is undetermined.

Those patients who had chemo-refractory metastatic non-small-cell lung cancer were given focal radiation along with CTLA-4 blockade through ipilimumab. Sequenced by immunoSEQ multiplex PCR; TCRdb stores in-frame clones only, minus some. The sample comprises 40,000 to 50,000 clones, roughly 80% of which are singletons, and about 3.3% rests with the top ten. V was pared by 3 bases and J by 3 bases, with 13 bases of the junction left unmatched. The CDR3 extends over 17 amino acids. Germline CDR1 and CDR2: SGDLS and YYNGEE. Source: peripheral blood, taken from a patient treated with radiotherapy plus ipilimumab. The chain is built from TRBV9 and TRBJ2-3; TRBD2 matches at 7 bases. This receptor was obtained from a human donor with non-small cell lung cancer who had stable disease on radiotherapy plus ipilimumab. The CDR3 nucleotides are TGTGCCAGCAGCGCTTCCTCGGGGGGTTTGTTTACAGATACGCAGTATTTT. This translates into CASSASSGGLFTDTQYF. Full variable domain (rest looked up from reference TRBV9 and TRBJ2-3): DSGVTQTPKHLITATGQRVTLRCSPRSGDLSVYWYQQSLDQGLQFLIQYYNGEERAKGNILERFSAQQFPDLHSELNLSSLELGDSALYFCASSASSGGLFTDTQYFGPGTRLTVL.